The following is a T cell receptor beta chain sequence with its context. The V and J ends lost 2 bases and 3 bases, in that order; junction bases with no gene match: 7. Germline V gene sequence: CDR1 GTSNPN, CDR2 SVGIG (reference sequence). This CDR3 spans 15 amino acids. Generated by immunoSEQ multiplex PCR, the TCRdb table keeps only in-frame clones and is missing some. The sample consists of under 200,000 clones, over 80% of them appearing once. The entry originates in a study of blood T cell repertoires in COVID-19. The V gene is TRBV30, the J gene TRBJ2-7; TRBD2 matches at 10 bases. Sequencing input: peripheral blood. The clonotype comes from a man aged 55 to 70 with COVID-19, enrolled during active disease. The CDR3 region is CAWSSSGGTFYEQYF. The CDR3 DNA sequence: TGTGCCTGGAGTTCTAGCGGGGGAACCTTCTACGAGCAGTACTTC. The full variable domain, its missing parts supplied by reference TRBV30 and TRBJ2-7, is SQTIHQWPATLVQPVGSPLSLECTVEGTSNPNLYWYRQAAGRGLQLLFYSVGIGQISSEVPQNLSASRPQDRQFILSSKKLLLSDSGFYLCAWSSSGGTFYEQYFGPGTRLTVT.